The 16 T cell receptor beta chains presented below share a single source sample, sequenced in a study of T cell repertoires in cytomegalovirus infection. Each CDR3 protein is one row after TCRdb ran MiXCR on the reads. The sample has approximately 730,000 distinct CDR3 sequences, approximately 32% seen once. No cognate antigen is known for these TCRs. The sample consisted of cultured CD8+ T cells from PBMCs, taken from culture after CMV antigen stimulation. The receptors originated from a human donor in good health (CMV status not recorded). Some clones in this sample may be carry-over from other donors' samples.

The chain links TRBV2 to TRBJ2-7; the D is unclear. Germline CDR1 reads SNHLY; CDR2 reads FYNNEI. V was pared by 2 bases and J by 5 bases, with 10 bases between. The CDR3 totals 13 residues. CDR3 sequence reads: CASSELTKDEQYV. In DNA, the CDR3 is TGTGCCAGCAGTGAACTCACAAAGGACGAGCAGTACGTC.

This clonotype was observed a few times. The chain carries TRBV3-1 and TRBJ2-5; 15 bases agree with TRBD2. V shed 4 bases, J shed 5 bases, and the junction held 8 bases outside the gene matches. CDR1 is LGHDT and CDR2 is YNNKEL in the germline V gene (reference sequence). The CDR3 spans 17 residues. CDR3 in DNA: TGTGCCAGCAGCCCTCGGACTAGCGGGGGGGCACATGAGACCCAGTACTTC. It translates to CASSPRTSGGAHETQYF.

The genes are TRBV14 and TRBJ2-1; 8 bases match TRBD1. This CDR3 region has 17 residues. Per the germline V gene, CDR1 is SGHDN and CDR2 is FVKESK. Losses at the gene ends were 4 bases for V and 8 bases for J; bases not matched to a gene: 16. The CDR3 sequence: CASSPHRGRGLWDEQFF. In DNA, the CDR3 is TGTGCCAGCAGCCCCCACAGGGGCAGGGGGCTTTGGGATGAGCAGTTCTTC.

The count of this clonotype is one. V usage is TRBV7-9 and J usage is TRBJ2-1, with D possibly called TRBD1 or TRBD2 (6 bases each). Germline-derived CDR1 and CDR2 are SEHNR and FQNEAQ (reference sequence). The CDR3 covers 16 residues. Trimming pared 5 bases from V and 0 bases from J, leaving 14 bases between. CDR3 bases: TGTGCCAGCAGCAACACACGGGGGCCCTCCTACAATGAGCAGTTCTTC. It specifies CASSNTRGPSYNEQFF.

This clonotype was counted ten times or more. The chain joins TRBV6-1 to TRBJ2-3; D is uncertain. CDR3 length: 11 residues. V was trimmed by 6 bases and J by 6 bases, leaving 7 bases between them. Germline V gives CDR1 MNHNS, CDR2 SASEGT. CDR3 sequence reads: CASRNADTQYF. DNA for the CDR3: TGTGCCAGCAGGAATGCTGATACGCAGTATTTT.

This chain links TRBV29-1 with TRBJ2-1; no definite D call. V shed 4 bases and J shed 5 bases, with 15 bases lying between them. This CDR3 comprises 14 residues. Germline CDR1 SQVTM, CDR2 ANQGSEA. The CDR3: CSVAHGLLNNEQFF. In nucleotides, the CDR3 is TGCAGCGTTGCTCACGGCTTGTTAAACAATGAGCAGTTCTTC.

This clonotype came up a few times. The J gene is TRBJ2-3, the V gene TRBV12-3 or TRBV12-4, with D possibly matching TRBD1 (5 bases). There are 13 residues in the CDR3. The V end was cut by 5 bases, the J end by 6 bases, with 12 bases between. The DNA for the CDR3 is TGTGCCAGCAGTCTGACAGTTTCTGATACGCAGTATTTT. It codes for CASSLTVSDTQYF.

This clonotype turned up a few times. This chain connects TRBV6-5 to TRBJ2-5; 8 bases are a match to TRBD2. CDR3 length equals 14 residues. V lost 4 bases and J lost 4; bases outside the gene matches: 5. Germline CDR1 MNHEY, CDR2 SVGAGI. Written as DNA, the CDR3 is TGTGCCAGCAGTTTTGCGGGGGGCGTAGAGACCCAGTACTTC. Encoded protein: CASSFAGGVETQYF.

This clonotype was seen repeatedly, ten times or more. The chain links TRBV28 to TRBJ2-1; D unresolved. Germline V gene lookup returns CDR1 MDHEN and CDR2 SYDVKM. The CDR3 has 14 amino acids. V dropped 4 bases and J dropped 5 bases, with 12 bases sitting between them. DNA of the CDR3: TGTGCCAGCAGTTCCCTCGGAAGCGACAATGAGCAGTTCTTC. Translated: CASSSLGSDNEQFF.

This sequence joins TRBV6-2 or TRBV6-3 and TRBJ1-1, with D perhaps matching TRBD1 (5 bases). The CDR3 is 14 residues long. The V gene lost 2 bases and the J gene lost 4 bases, with 11 bases spanning the gap. CDR1 is MNHEY, CDR2 SVGEGT, per germline. The CDR3 spells CASSYPRVSTEAFF. The DNA for the CDR3 is TGTGCCAGCAGTTACCCCAGGGTAAGCACTGAAGCTTTCTTT.

This clonotype was counted between two and nine times. This chain joins TRBV29-1 and TRBJ1-2, with a weak D call TRBD1 (5 bases). Trimming shortened V by 1 base and J by 7 bases, and 22 bases separated the two germline ends. CDR3 length: 16 amino acids. Germline V gives CDR1 SQVTM, CDR2 ANQGSEA. DNA of the CDR3: TGCAGCGTTGAAGGGACACCTCCCGGGTCTTCGGTTGGCTACACCTTC. Its protein is CSVEGTPPGSSVGYTF.

The rearrangement joins TRBV19 to TRBJ2-7; a possible D gene is TRBD2 (5 bases). The ends were cut back, 5 bases at V and 10 bases at J, with 18 bases in the middle. The CDR3 sequence is 13 residues long. Looked up from germline, CDR1 is LNHDA and CDR2 is SQIVND (reference sequence). CDR3 region: CASSPRAPPEQYV. As DNA, the CDR3 is TGTGCCAGTAGTCCGAGGGCCCCGCCGGAACAGTACGTC.

This clonotype has at least ten counts. This chain connects TRBV27 to TRBJ1-3, with D tentatively TRBD1 (5 bases). The CDR3 consists of 16 residues. Trimming took 0 bases from V and 2 from J, leaving 11 bases between them. Germline CDR1 reads MNHEY; CDR2 reads SMNVEV (reference sequence). DNA of the CDR3: TGTGCCAGCAGTTTATCTCCAGGGCGAACTGGAAACACCATATATTTT. It specifies CASSLSPGRTGNTIYF.

There are a few counts of this clonotype. This rearrangement joins TRBV7-9 to TRBJ2-7, with TRBD2 identical over 8 bases. In germline, CDR1 is SEHNR, CDR2 FQNEAQ (reference sequence). V was clipped by 8 bases and J by 3 bases; unmatched bases: 3. The CDR3 is made up of 12 amino acids. The CDR3 DNA follows: TGTGCCAGCGGCGGGGGGCGCTACGAGCAGTACTTC. Translated, it gives CASGGGRYEQYF.

The chain uses TRBV20-1 and TRBJ2-1, with a possible D match to TRBD2 (6 bases). Germline-derived CDR1 and CDR2 are DFQATT and SNEGSKA (reference sequence). Trimming shortened V by 5 bases and J by 8 bases, and 31 bases separated the two germline ends. This CDR3 has 18 residues. CDR3 protein: CSAPEPTSFVRAWDEQFF. The CDR3 DNA follows: TGCAGTGCTCCGGAACCCACTAGCTTTGTGCGGGCCTGGGATGAGCAGTTCTTC.

This sequence joins TRBV7-6 and TRBJ1-1, with 8 bases fitting TRBD1. CDR1 is SGHVS and CDR2 is FNYEAQ in the germline V gene. J lost 5 bases, V lost 2 bases, and 7 bases had no gene match. The CDR3 runs 15 residues. The CDR3 loop reads CASSLRDRGVTEAFF. CDR3 in DNA: TGTGCCAGCAGCTTACGAGACAGGGGAGTAACTGAAGCTTTCTTT.